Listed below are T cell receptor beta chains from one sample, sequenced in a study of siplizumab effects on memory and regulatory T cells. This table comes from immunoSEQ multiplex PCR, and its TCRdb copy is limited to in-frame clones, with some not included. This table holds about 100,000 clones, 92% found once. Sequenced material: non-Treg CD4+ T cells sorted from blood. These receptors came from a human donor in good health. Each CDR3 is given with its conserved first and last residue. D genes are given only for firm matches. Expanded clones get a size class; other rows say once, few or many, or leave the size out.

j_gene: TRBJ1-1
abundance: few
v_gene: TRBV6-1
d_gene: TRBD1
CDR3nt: TGTGCCAGCAGTGCGAGGGGACAGGGGGGGATTTTTGGCACTGAAGCTTTCTTT
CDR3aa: CASSARGQGGIFGTEAFF

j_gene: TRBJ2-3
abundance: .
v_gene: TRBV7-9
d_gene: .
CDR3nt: TGTGCCAGCAGCGGAAAGTTGGGGTACACAGATACGCAGTATTTT
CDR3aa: CASSGKLGYTDTQYF

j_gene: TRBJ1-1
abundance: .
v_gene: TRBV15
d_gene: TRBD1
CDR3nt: TGTGCCACCAGCACCTTAGACAGGGGGCTAAAAGCTTTCTTT
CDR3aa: CATSTLDRGLKAFF

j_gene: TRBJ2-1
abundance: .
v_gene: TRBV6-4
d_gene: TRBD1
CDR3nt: TGTGCCAGCAGTACACAGGGGTACAATGAGCAGTTCTTC
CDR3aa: CASSTQGYNEQFF

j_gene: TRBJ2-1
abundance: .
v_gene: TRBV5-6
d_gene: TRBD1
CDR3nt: TGTGCCAGCAGCTGGGACAGGGGCAATGAGCAGTTCTTC
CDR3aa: CASSWDRGNEQFF

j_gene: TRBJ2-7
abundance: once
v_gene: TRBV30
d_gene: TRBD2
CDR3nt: TGTGCCTGGAGACCGGCGGCTAGCGGGAGGAAGTACTTC
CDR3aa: CAWRPAASGRKYF

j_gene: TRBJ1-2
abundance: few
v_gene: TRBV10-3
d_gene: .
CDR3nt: TGTGCCATCAGTGAGTCGGGGGATGGCTATGGCTACACCTTC
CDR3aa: CAISESGDGYGYTF

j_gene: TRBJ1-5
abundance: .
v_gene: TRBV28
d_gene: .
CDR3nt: TGTGCCAGCAGTTTACCGACGGGAAATAGCAATCAGCCCCAGCATTTT
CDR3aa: CASSLPTGNSNQPQHF

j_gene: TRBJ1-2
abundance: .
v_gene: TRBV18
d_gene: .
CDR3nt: TGTGCCAGCTCACCTCCGCCGGGTGGCTACACCTTC
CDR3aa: CASSPPPGGYTF

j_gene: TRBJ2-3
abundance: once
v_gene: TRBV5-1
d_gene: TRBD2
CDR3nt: TGCGCCAGCACGACTAGCGGGAACACAGATACGCAGTATTTT
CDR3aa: CASTTSGNTDTQYF

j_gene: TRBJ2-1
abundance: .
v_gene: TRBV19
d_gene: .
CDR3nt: TGTGCCAGTAGTATAGCGGGAGTAGGCTACAATGAGCAGTTCTTC
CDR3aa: CASSIAGVGYNEQFF

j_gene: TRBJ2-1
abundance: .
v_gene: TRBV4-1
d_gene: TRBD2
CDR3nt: TGCGCCAGCAGCCAACTAGCGGGAGGCGGTAATGAGCAGTTCTTC
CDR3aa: CASSQLAGGGNEQFF

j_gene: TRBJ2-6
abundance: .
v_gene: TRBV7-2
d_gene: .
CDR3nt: TGTGCCAGCAGCTTAGAGGGCAGGGGAACTGGGGCCAACGTCCTGACTTTC
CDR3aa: CASSLEGRGTGANVLTF

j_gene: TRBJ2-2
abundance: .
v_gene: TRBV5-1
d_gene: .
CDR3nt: TGCGCCAGCCAAGAGCGGAACACCGGGGAGCTGTTTTTT
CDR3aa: CASQERNTGELFF

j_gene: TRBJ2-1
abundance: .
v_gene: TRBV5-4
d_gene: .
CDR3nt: TGTGCCAGCAGCTTATCGGGAGTAGGCGAGCAGTTCTTC
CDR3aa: CASSLSGVGEQFF

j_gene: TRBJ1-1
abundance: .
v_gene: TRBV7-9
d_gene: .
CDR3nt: TGTGCCAGCAGCTTATACGCAGAGAACACTGAAGCTTTCTTT
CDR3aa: CASSLYAENTEAFF

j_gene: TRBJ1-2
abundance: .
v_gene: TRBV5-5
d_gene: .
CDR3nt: TGTGCCAGCAGCTTGGACAGCGGAACCTATGGCTACACCTTC
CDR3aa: CASSLDSGTYGYTF

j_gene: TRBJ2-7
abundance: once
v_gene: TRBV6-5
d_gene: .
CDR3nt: TGTGCCAGCAGTGAATACTACGAGCAGTACTTC
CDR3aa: CASSEYYEQYF

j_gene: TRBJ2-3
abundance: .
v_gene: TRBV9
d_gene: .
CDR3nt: TGTGCCAGCAGCGTAGCGTCTAGCACAGATACGCAGTATTTT
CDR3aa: CASSVASSTDTQYF

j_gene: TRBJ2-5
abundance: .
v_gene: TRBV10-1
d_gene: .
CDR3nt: TGCGCCAGCAGCGCCCCAGGGTCGGAGACCCAGTACTTC
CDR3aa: CASSAPGSETQYF

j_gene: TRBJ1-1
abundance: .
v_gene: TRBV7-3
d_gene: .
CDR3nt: TGTGCCAGCAGCTTATCCCCAGGGTATGAAGCTTTCTTT
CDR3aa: CASSLSPGYEAFF

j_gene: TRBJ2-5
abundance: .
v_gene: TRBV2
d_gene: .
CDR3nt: TGTGCCAGCATTCGCTCGGGACGGATGATCCAAGAGACCCAGTACTTC
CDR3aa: CASIRSGRMIQETQYF

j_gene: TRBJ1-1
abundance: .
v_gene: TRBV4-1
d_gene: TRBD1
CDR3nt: TGCGCCAGCAGCCACGGGGCAGGGGGACCGGCTGAAGCTTTCTTT
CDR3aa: CASSHGAGGPAEAFF

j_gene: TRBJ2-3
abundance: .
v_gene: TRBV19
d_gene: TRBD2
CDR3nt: TGTGCCAGTAGTATAGATCGGGTCGCGGGAGTTACAGATACGCAGTATTTT
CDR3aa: CASSIDRVAGVTDTQYF

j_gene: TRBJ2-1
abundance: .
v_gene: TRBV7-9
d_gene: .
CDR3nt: TGTGCCAGCAGCCCCGTTGGATATGAGCAGTTCTTC
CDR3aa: CASSPVGYEQFF

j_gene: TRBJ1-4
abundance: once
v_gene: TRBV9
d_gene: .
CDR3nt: TGTGCCAGCAGCCCGGGGGTAGGTGAAAAACTGTTTTTT
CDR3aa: CASSPGVGEKLFF

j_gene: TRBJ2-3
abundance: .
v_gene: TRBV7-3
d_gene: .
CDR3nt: TGTGCCAGCAGCTCCCGATCGGGAGATACGCAGTATTTT
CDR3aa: CASSSRSGDTQYF

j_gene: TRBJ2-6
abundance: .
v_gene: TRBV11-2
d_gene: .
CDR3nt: TGTGCCAGCAGCCCCAGTGTGAAGAGGGTGGTACCTGGGGCCAACGTCCTGACTTTC
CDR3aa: CASSPSVKRVVPGANVLTF

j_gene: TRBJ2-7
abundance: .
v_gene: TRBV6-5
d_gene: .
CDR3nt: TGTGCCAGCAGTACAGGGAGCGAGCAGTACTTC
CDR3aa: CASSTGSEQYF

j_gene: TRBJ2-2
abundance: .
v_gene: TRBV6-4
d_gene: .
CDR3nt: TGTGCCAGCAGTGAGCTAGCGAACACCGGGGAGCTGTTTTTT
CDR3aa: CASSELANTGELFF

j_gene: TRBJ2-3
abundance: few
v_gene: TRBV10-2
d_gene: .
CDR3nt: TGCGCCAGCAGTGCGAACACAGATACGCAGTATTTT
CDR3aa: CASSANTDTQYF

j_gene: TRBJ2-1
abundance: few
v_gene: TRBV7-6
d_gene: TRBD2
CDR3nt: TGTGCCAGCAGGGGCGTAGCGGGAGACATGAATGAGCAGTTCTTC
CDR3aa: CASRGVAGDMNEQFF

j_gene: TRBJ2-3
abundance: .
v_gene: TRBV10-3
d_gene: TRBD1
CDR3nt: TGTGCCATCACTTGGGACAGGGGTACAGATACGCAGTATTTT
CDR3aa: CAITWDRGTDTQYF

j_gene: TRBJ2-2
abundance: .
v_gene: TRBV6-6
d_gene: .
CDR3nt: TGTGCCAGCAGTTCACCCGGGACCAAGACCGGGGAGCTGTTTTTT
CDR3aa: CASSSPGTKTGELFF

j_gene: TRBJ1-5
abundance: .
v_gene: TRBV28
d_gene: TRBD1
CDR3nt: TGTGCCAGCAAGACAGGGGTTATCAATCAGCCCCAGCATTTT
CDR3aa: CASKTGVINQPQHF

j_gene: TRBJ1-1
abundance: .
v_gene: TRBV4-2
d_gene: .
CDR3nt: TGTGCCAGCAGCCCTCGGGGTTTTAGCATGAACACTGAAGCTTTCTTT
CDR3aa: CASSPRGFSMNTEAFF

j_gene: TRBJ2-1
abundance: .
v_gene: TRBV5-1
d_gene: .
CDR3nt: TGCGCCAGCAGCTTGGTGACCCTATCCTACAATGAGCAGTTCTTC
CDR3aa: CASSLVTLSYNEQFF

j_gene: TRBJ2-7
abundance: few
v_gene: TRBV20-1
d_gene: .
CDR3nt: TGCAGTGCTAGAGGGGGGTACGAGCAGTACTTC
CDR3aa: CSARGGYEQYF

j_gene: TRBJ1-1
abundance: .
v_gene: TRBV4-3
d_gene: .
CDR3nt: TGCGCCAGCAGCCGGGGGCGGAACGCTGAAGCTTTCTTT
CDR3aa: CASSRGRNAEAFF

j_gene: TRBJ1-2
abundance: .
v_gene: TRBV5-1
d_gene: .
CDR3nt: TGCGCCAGCAGCTTAGGGGGGAACTATGGCTACACCTTC
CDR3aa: CASSLGGNYGYTF

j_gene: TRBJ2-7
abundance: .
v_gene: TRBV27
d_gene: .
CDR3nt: TGTGCCAGCAGTTTAACTGGCAGGGCCAACGAGCAGTACTTC
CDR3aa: CASSLTGRANEQYF

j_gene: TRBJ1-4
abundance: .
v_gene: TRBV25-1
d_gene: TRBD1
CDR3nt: TGTGCCAGCAGTGAACCGACAGGGGGGACGGGTGAAAAACTGTTTTTT
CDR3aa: CASSEPTGGTGEKLFF

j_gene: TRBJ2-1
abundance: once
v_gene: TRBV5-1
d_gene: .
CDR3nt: TGCGCCAGCAGCTTGGGGCTTAGCTCCTACAATGAGCAGTTCTTC
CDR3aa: CASSLGLSSYNEQFF

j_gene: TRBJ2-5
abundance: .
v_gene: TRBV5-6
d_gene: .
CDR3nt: TGTGCCAGCAGCCCGGCCCCGCTTCAAGAGACCCAGTACTTC
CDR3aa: CASSPAPLQETQYF

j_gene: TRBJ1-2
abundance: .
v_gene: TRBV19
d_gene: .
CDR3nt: TGTGCCAGTAGTCCCCTCAAAAAATTAGCTAACTATGGCTACACCTTC
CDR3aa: CASSPLKKLANYGYTF

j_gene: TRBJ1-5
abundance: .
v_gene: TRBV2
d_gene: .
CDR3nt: TGTGCCGGTAAAAGCGGGGACGGGTACGATCAGCCCCAGCATTTT
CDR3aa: CAGKSGDGYDQPQHF

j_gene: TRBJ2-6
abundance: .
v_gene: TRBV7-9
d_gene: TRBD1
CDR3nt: TGTGCCAGCAGCTTGGGGACAGGTCCATACTCTGGGGCCAACGTCCTGACTTTC
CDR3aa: CASSLGTGPYSGANVLTF

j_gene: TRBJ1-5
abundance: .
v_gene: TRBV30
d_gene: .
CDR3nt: TGTGCCTGGAGTGTTTGGGGACGAATGAGCAATCAGCCCCAGCATTTT
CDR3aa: CAWSVWGRMSNQPQHF

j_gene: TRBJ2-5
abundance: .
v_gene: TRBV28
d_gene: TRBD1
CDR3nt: TGTGCCAGCAGTGTTTACAGGGGAGAAGAGACCCAGTACTTC
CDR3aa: CASSVYRGEETQYF

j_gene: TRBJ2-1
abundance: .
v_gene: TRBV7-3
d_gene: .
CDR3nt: TGTGCCAGCAGTAAAAATTGGGCCTCGTCGCCCCATGAGCAGTTCTTC
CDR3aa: CASSKNWASSPHEQFF

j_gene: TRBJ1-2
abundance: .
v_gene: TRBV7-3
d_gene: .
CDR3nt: TGTGCCAGCAGCCAGGATAATCAGTATGGCTACACCTTC
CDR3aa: CASSQDNQYGYTF

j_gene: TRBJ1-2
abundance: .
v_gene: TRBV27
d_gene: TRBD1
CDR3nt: TGTGCCAGCAGGAGAGGGACAGGGGAGCGTGGCTACACCTTC
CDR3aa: CASRRGTGERGYTF

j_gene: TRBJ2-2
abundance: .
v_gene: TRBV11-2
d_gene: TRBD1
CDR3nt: TGTGCCAGCAGCTTGGCAGGGGGCGACACCGGGGAGCTGTTTTTT
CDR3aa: CASSLAGGDTGELFF

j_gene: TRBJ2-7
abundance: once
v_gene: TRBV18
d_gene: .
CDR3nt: TGTGCCAGCTCCGGCTGGGGGGGCAGCGACGAGCAGTACTTC
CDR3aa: CASSGWGGSDEQYF